One TCR beta chain is described in this entry. Its antigen specificity is not known. No clone much larger than this one lies a single base away; base qualities are absent. The data derive from a study of blood T cell repertoires in COVID-19 (TCRdb year 2020). Some background on the complete study: Collaborator samples came from the United States, Italy and Spain and covered acute and convalescent phases of COVID-19. Where available, HLA class I and class II types were taken from metadata supplied by the sample provider and were not determined by assay-based typing. The samples were drawn from the first 160 participants of the ongoing ImmuneRACE study and from more than 1,000 subjects provided by 6 global collaborators. Subjects who had been exposed to COVID-19, were actively infected with it, or had recovered from it provided the deeply sampled blood TCRbeta repertoires that made up the dataset. A de-identified subject ID, COVID-19 status, age in years and sex were almost always included in the sample metadata. The prospective study material was composed of cDNA or gDNA derived from T cells, B-cell-depleted T cells, or PBMCs. The repertoires were made available in a free public database intended to serve as a resource for research on the immune response to SARS-CoV-2.

Participants in the prospective study were enrolled through a virtual design, were aged about 18 to 100 years, and lived in about two dozen United States geographic areas. Cohort assignment in the prospective study relied on participant-reported clinical history from a screening survey and a study questionnaire. Recovered participants in ImmuneRACE Cohort 3 were defined by two consecutive negative NP/OP PCR tests, clearance by a healthcare professional, or resolution of symptoms. In the prospective study, mobile phlebotomists collected whole blood, serum and a nasopharyngeal or oropharyngeal swab from each participant. Over an approximately 2-month period, participants in the prospective study had the option of providing additional blood draws and questionnaires. Blood samples from the prospective study were shipped frozen or at room temperature prior to DNA extraction. Taken from cysteine to phenylalanine, the CDR3 has 15 residues. CDR3 DNA is the only sequence kept; it has 45 bases, read in frame from the first base. CDR1 and CDR2 (LGHNA, YNFKEQ) derive from the germline V gene. The V end loses 4 bases and the J end loses 7 bases, and a stretch of 19 bases separates them.

Results the study describes overall, beyond this receptor: The amount of clinical and demographic metadata varied by source and participant and was provided uncurated.

TCRbeta CDR3 regions were amplified from genomic DNA by means of the immunoSEQ Assay, a bias-controlled multiplex PCR. On the authors' methods: Within the assay, amplification of reference gene primers was used to estimate how many nucleated cells each sample contained. To quantify the absolute abundance of each unique TCRbeta CDR3 rearrangement, sequence reads were collapsed and filtered. For each sample, productive Simpson clonality was calculated as the square root of Simpson's diversity index over productive rearrangements. TCRdb carries this immuneACCESS record with in-frame sequences only. Its versions omit some clonotypes, under half of them owing to an unresolved V gene in the studies checked, with the rest unexplained. V, J and clone size are taken as reported in that table, and D and trimming were inferred from the DNA itself. Across this sample there are nearly 200,000 clones, with more than 65% seen only once. The ten largest account for 6% to 8% of the sample.

The chain couples TRBV4-2 to TRBJ1-1; the D gene identity is not certain. Sequenced sample: PBMCs or T cells enriched from blood (not recorded which). This clonotype originated in a man aged 40-49 years who had recovered from COVID-19. The DNA is TGTGCCAGCAGCCCCCGCGTGTCCGGGAGAGGTGAAGCTTTCTTT. It is translated as CASSPRVSGRGEAFF.